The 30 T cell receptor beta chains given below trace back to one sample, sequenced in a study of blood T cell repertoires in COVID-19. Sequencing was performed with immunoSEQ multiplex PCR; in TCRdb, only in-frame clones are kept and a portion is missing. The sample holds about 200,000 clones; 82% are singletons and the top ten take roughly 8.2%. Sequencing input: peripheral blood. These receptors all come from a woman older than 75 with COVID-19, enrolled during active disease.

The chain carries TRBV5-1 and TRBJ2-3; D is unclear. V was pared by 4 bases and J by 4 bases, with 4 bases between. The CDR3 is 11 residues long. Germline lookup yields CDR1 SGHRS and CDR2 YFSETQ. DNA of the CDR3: TGCGCCAGCAGCCAGGCAGATACGCAGTATTTT. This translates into CASSQADTQYF.

The CDR3 DNA follows: TGTGCCAGCAGCCTCCGGGGGGCAGCTGGTGGAAACACCATATATTTT. This gives the protein CASSLRGAAGGNTIYF. The rearrangement links TRBV9 to TRBJ1-3, with D perhaps TRBD1 (6 bases). CDR3 length: 16 amino acids. Germline CDR1 and CDR2: SGDLS and YYNGEE. Trimming removed 4 bases from V and 3 bases from J, with 17 bases in between.

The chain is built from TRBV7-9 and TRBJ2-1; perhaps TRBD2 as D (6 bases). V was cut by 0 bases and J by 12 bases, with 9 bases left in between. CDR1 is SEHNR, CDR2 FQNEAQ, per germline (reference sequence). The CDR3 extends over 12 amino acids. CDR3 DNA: TGTGCCAGCAGCTTAGCGGACTACGGGCAGTTCTTC. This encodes CASSLADYGQFF.

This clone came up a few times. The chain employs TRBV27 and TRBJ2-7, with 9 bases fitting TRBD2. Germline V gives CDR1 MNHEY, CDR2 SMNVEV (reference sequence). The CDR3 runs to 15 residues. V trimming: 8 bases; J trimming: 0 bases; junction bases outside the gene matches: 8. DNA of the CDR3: TGTGCCAGCCGGATAGCGGGGGTAAGCTCCTACGAGCAGTACTTC. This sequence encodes CASRIAGVSSYEQYF.

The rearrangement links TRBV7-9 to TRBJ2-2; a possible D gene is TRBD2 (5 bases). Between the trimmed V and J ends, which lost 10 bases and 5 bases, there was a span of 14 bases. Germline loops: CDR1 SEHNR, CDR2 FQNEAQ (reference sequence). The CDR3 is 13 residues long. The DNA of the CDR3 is TGTGCCACCATGGGAGAGCAGACCGGGGAGCTGTTTTTT. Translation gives CATMGEQTGELFF.

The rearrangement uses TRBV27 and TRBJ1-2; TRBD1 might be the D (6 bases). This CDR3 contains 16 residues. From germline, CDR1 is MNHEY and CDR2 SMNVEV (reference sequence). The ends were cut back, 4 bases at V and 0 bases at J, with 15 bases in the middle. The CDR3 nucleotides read TGTGCCAGCAGTTCACTACAGGGAGCAGCTAACTATGGCTACACCTTC. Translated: CASSSLQGAANYGYTF.

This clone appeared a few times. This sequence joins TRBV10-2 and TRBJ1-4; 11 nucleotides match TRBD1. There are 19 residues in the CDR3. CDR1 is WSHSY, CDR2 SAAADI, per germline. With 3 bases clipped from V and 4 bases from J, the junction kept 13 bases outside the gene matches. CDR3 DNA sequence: TGCGCCAGCAGTGACTTCCTCCCGGGACAGGGGGACGGTAATGAAAAACTGTTTTTT. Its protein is CASSDFLPGQGDGNEKLFF.

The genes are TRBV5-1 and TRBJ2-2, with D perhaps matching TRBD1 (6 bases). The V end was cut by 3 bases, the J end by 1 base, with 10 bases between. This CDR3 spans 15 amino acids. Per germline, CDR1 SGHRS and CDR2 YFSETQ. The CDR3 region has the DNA TGCGCCAGCAGCTCTACAGGGCTGAACACCGGGGAGCTGTTTTTT. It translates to CASSSTGLNTGELFF.

CDR3 in amino acids: CATSDTGGSHEQYF. Written as DNA, the CDR3 is TGTGCCACCAGTGATACAGGGGGTTCGCACGAGCAGTACTTC. This chain links TRBV24-1 with TRBJ2-7; TRBD1 agrees at 8 bases. The CDR3 length is 14 residues. V lost 3 bases and J lost 5; bases outside the gene matches: 5. Germline-derived CDR1 and CDR2 are KGHDR and SFDVKD.

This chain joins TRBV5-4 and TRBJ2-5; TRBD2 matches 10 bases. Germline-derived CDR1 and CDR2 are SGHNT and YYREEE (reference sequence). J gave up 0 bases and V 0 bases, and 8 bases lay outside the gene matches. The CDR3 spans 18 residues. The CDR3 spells CASSLGASGGKYQETQYF. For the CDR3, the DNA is TGTGCCAGCAGCTTGGGGGCTAGCGGGGGAAAGTACCAAGAGACCCAGTACTTC.

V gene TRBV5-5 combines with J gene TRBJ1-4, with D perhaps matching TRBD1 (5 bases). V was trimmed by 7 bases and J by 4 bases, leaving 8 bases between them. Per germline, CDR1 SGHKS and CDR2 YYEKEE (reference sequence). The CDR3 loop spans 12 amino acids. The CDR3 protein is CASGRDNEKLFF. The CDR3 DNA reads TGTGCCAGCGGCAGGGATAATGAAAAACTGTTTTTT.

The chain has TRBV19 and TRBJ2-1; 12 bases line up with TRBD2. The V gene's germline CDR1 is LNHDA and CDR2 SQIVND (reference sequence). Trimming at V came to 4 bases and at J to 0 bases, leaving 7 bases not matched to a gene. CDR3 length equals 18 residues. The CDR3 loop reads CASSRGTSGLSSYNEQFF. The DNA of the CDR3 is TGTGCCAGTAGTAGGGGGACTAGCGGGCTCAGCTCCTACAATGAGCAGTTCTTC.

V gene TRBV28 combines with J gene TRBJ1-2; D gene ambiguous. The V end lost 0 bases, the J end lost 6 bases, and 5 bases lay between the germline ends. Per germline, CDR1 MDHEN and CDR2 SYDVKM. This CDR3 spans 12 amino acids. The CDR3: CASSLWQNGYTF. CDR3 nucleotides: TGTGCCAGCAGTTTATGGCAGAATGGCTACACCTTC.

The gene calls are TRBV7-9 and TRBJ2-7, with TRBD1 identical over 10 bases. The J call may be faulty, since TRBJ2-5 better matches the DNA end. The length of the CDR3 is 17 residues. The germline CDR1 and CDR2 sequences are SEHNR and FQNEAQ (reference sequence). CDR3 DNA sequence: TGTGCCAGCAGCTTAAGAGCGGGACAGGGGTTTCAAGAGACCCAGTACTTC. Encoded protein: CASSLRAGQGFQETQYF.

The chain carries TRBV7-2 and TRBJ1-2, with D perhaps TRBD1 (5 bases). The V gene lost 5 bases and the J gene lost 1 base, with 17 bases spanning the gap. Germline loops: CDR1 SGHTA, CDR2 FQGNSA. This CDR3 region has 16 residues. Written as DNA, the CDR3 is TGTGCCAGCAGCCGCCGACAGCCCACTGTTAACTATGGCTACACCTTC. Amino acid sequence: CASSRRQPTVNYGYTF.

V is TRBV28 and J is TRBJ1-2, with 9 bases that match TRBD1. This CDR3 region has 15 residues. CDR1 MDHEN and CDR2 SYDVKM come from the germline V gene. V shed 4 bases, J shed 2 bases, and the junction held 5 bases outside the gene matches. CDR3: CASSSTGGANYGYTF. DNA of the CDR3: TGTGCCAGCAGTTCAACAGGGGGCGCGAACTATGGCTACACCTTC.

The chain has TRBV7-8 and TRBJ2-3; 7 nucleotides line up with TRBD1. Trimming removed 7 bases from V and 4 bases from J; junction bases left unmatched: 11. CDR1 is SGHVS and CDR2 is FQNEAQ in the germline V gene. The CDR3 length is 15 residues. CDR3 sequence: CASISGRQGADTQYF. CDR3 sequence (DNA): TGTGCCAGCATCTCAGGGCGACAGGGCGCAGATACGCAGTATTTT.

The CDR3 is CASSFEGGRGGYTF. The CDR3 bases are TGTGCCAGCAGTTTCGAAGGGGGCAGGGGTGGCTACACCTTC. The V call is TRBV6-5, the J call TRBJ1-2; 7 bases are a match to TRBD1. V trimming: 4 bases; J trimming: 7 bases; junction bases outside the gene matches: 9. Germline V CDR1 and CDR2: MNHEY, SVGAGI. This CDR3 is built from 14 residues.

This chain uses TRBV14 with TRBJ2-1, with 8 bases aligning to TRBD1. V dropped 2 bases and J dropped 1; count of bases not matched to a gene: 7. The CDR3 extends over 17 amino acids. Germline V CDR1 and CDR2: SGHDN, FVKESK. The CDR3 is CASSQPDRGISYNEQFF. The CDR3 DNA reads TGTGCCAGCAGCCAACCAGACAGGGGAATATCCTACAATGAGCAGTTCTTC.

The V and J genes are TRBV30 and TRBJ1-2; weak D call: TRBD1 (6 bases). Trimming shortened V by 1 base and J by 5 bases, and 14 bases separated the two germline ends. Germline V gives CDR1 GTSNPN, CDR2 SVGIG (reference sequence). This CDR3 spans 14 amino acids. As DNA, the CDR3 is TGTGCCTGGAGTGCCCGACAGAGGGGGTATGGCTACACCTTC. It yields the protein CAWSARQRGYGYTF.

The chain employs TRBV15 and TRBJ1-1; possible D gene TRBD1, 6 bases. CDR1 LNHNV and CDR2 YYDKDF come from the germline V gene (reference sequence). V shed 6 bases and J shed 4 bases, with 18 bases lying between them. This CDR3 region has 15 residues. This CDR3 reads CATRRGSGAGTEAFF. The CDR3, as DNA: TGTGCCACCAGACGGGGATCAGGGGCTGGCACTGAAGCTTTCTTT.

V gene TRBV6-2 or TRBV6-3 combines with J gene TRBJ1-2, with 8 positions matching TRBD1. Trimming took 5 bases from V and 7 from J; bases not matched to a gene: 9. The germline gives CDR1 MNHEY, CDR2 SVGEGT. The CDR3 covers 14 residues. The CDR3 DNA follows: TGTGCCAGCAGTAGGGGACAGGCTGGCTCTGGCTACACCTTC. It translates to CASSRGQAGSGYTF.

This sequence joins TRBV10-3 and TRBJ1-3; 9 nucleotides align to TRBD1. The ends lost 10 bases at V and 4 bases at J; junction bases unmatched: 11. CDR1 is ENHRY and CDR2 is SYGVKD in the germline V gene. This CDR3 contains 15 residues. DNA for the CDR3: TGTGCCACCTCGTCCGGGACAGGGAGAGGAAACACCATATATTTT. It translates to CATSSGTGRGNTIYF.

The CDR3 DNA reads TGCAGCGTTCCGGGACAGGTAGTATCCGGGGAGCTGTTTTTT. It yields the protein CSVPGQVVSGELFF. The chain has TRBV29-1 and TRBJ2-2; 8 positions agree with TRBD1. CDR1 is SQVTM, CDR2 ANQGSEA, per germline. Unmatched junction bases numbered 8, after V lost 5 bases and J lost 6 bases. The CDR3 covers 14 residues.

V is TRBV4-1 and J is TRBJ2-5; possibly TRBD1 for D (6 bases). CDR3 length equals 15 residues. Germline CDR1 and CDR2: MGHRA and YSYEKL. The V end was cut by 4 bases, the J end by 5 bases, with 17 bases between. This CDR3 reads CASSPKTGPEETQYF. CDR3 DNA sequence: TGCGCCAGCAGCCCCAAGACAGGACCTGAGGAGACCCAGTACTTC.

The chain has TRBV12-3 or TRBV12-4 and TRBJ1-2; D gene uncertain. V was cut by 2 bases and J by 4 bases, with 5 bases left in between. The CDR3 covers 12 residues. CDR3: CASSLTGYGYTF. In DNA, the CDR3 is TGTGCCAGCAGTTTAACGGGCTATGGCTACACCTTC.

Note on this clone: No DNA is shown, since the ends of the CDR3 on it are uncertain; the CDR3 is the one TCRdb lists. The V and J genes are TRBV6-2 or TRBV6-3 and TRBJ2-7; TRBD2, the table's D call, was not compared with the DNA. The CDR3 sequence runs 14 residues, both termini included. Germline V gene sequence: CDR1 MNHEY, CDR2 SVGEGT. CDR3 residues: CASSSSTSGRVQYF.

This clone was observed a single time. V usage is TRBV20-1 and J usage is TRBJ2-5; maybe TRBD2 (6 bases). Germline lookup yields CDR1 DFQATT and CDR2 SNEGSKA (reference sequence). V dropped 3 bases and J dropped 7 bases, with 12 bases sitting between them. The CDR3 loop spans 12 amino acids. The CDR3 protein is CSASPRGGTQYF. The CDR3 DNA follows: TGCAGTGCTAGTCCTAGGGGAGGGACCCAGTACTTC.

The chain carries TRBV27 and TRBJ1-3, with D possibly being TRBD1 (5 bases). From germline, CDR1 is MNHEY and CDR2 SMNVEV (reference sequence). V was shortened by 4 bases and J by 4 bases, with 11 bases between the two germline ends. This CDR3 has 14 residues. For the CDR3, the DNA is TGTGCCAGCAGTTCAGGGATCGGAGGAAACACCATATATTTT. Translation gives CASSSGIGGNTIYF.

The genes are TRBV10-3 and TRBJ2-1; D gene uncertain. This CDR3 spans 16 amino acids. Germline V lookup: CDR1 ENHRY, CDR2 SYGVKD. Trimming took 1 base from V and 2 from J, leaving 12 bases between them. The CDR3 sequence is CAISELQSETYNEQFF. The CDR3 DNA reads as TGTGCCATCAGTGAGTTACAGTCGGAAACCTACAATGAGCAGTTCTTC.